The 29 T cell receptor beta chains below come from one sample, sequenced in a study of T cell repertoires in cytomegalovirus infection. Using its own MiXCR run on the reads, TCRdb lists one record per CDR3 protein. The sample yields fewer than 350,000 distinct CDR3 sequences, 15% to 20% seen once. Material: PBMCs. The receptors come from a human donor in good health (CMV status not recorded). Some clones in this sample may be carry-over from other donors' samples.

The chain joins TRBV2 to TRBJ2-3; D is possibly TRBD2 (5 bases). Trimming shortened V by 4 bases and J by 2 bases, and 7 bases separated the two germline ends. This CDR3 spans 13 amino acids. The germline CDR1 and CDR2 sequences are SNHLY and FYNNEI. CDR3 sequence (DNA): TGTGCCAGCAGTGCCGACTACACAGATACGCAGTATTTT. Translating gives CASSADYTDTQYF.

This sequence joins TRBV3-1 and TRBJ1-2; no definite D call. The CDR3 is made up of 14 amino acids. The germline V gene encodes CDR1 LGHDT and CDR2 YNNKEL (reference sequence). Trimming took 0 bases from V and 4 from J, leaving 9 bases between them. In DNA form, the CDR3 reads TGTGCCAGCAGCCAAGAGGCAGGACCCTATGGCTACACCTTC. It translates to CASSQEAGPYGYTF.

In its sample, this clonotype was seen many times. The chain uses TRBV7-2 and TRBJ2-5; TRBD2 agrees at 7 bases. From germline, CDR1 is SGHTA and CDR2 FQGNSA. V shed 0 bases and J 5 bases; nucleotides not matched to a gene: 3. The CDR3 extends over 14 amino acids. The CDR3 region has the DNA TGTGCCAGCAGCTTAGCGGGGGGGGTCGAGACCCAGTACTTC. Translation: CASSLAGGVETQYF.

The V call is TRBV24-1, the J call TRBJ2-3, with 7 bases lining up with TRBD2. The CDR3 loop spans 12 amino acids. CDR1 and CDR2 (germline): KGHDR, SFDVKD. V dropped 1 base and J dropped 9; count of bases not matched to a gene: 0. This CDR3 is CATSDLAGTQYF. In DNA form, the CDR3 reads TGTGCCACCAGTGATTTAGCGGGGACGCAGTATTTT.

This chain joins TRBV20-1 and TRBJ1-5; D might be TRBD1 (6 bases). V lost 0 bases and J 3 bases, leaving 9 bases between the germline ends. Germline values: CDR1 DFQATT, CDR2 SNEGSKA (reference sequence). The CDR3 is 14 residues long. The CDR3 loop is CSARDRGYNQPQHF. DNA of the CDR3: TGCAGTGCTAGAGACAGGGGCTACAATCAGCCCCAGCATTTT.

The DNA of the CDR3 is TGTGCCAGCAGTTACAGGGGTTTGGGTCCGAAGTGGCCCCAGCATTTT. It translates to CASSYRGLGPKWPQHF. The genes are TRBV6-2 or TRBV6-3 and TRBJ1-5; D might be TRBD1 (5 bases). V shed 2 bases and J shed 9 bases, with 20 bases lying between them. Germline V gene lookup returns CDR1 MNHEY and CDR2 SVGEGT. This CDR3 comprises 16 residues.

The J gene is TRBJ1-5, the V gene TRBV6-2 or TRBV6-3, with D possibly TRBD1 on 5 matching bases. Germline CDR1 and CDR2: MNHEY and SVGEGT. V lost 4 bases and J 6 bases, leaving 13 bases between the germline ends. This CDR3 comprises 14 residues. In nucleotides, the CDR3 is TGTGCCAGCAGTTTCAATCGGGGGATTCAGCCCCAGCATTTT. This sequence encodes CASSFNRGIQPQHF.

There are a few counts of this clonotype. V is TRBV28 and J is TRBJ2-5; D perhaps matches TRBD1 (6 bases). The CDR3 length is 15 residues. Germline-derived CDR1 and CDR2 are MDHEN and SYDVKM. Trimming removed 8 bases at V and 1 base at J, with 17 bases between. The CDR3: CASRTDRRAQETQYF. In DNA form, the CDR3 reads TGTGCCAGCCGAACCGACAGGAGAGCCCAAGAGACCCAGTACTTC. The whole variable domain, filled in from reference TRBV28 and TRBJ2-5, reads DVKVTQSSRYLVKRTGEKVFLECVQDMDHENMFWYRQDPGLGLRLIYFSYDVKMKEKGDIPEGYSVSREKKERFSLILESASTNQTSMYLCASRTDRRAQETQYFGPGTRLLVL.

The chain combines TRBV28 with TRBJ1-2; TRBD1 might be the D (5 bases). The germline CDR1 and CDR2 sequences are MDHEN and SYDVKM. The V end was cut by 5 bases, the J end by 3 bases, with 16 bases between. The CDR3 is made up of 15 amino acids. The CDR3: CASSPPPGRDYGYTF. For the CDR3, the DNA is TGTGCCAGCAGTCCCCCCCCCGGCAGGGACTATGGCTACACCTTC.

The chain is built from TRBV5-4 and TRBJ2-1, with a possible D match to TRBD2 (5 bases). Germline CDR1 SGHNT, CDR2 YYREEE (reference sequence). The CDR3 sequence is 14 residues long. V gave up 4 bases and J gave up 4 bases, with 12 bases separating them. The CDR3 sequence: CASSPGLTYNEQFF. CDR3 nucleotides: TGTGCCAGCAGCCCAGGACTCACATACAATGAGCAGTTCTTC.

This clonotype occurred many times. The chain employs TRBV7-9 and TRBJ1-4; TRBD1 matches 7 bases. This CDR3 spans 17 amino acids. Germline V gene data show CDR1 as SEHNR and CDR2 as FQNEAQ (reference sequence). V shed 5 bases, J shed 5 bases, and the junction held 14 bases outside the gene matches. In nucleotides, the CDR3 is TGTGCCAGCAGCACCCGTAATACCGGGACAGACAATGAAAAACTGTTTTTT. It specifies CASSTRNTGTDNEKLFF.

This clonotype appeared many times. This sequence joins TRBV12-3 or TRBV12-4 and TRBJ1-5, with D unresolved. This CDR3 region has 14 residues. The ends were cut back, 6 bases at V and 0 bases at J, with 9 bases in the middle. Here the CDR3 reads CASSERDSNQPQHF. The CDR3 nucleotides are TGTGCCAGCAGCGAAAGGGATAGCAATCAGCCCCAGCATTTT.

The CDR3 region is CASSLREGRTEAFF. The CDR3 DNA is TGTGCCAGCAGCTTGCGGGAAGGGAGGACTGAAGCTTTCTTT. The chain uses TRBV11-2 and TRBJ1-1; D unclear. V was trimmed by 3 bases and J by 5 bases, leaving 13 bases between them. The germline gives CDR1 SGHAT, CDR2 FQNNGV. The CDR3 sequence is 14 residues long.

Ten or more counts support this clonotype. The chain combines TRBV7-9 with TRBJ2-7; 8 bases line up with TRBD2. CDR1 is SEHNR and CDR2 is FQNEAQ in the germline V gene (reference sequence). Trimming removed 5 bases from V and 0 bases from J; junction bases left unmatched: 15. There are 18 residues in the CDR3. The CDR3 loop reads CASSRLRLTSASSYEQYF. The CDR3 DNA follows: TGTGCCAGCAGCCGCCTCCGATTGACTAGCGCCTCCTCCTACGAGCAGTACTTC.

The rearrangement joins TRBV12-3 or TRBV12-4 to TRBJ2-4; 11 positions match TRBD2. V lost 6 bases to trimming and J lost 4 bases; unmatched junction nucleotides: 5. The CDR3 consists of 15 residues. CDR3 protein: CASRPTSGVKNIQYF. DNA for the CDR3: TGTGCCAGCAGGCCGACTAGCGGGGTTAAAAACATTCAGTACTTC.

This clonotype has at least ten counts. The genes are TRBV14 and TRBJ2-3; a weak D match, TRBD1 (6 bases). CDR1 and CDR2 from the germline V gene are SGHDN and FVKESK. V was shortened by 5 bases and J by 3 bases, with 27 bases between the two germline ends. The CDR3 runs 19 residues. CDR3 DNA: TGTGCCAGCAGCGACCAAGGACAGCCCTTTGAAGTACGGACAGATACGCAGTATTTT. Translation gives CASSDQGQPFEVRTDTQYF.

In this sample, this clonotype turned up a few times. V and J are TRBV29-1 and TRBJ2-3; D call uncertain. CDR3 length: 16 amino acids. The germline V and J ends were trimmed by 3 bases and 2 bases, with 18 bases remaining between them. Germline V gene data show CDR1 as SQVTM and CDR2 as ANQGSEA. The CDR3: CSVDSTARSPTDTQYF. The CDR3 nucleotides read TGCAGCGTTGACAGTACAGCAAGAAGCCCCACAGATACGCAGTATTTT.

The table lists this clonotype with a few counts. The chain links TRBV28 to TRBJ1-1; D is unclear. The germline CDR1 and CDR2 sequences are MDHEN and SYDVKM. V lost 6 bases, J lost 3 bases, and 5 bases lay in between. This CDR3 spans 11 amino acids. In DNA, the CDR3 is TGTGCCAGCAGGACCTACACTGAAGCTTTCTTT. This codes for CASRTYTEAFF.

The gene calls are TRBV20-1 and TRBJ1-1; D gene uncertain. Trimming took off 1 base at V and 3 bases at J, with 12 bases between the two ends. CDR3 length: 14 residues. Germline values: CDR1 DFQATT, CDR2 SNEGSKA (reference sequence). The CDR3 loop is CSARVAGRDTEAFF. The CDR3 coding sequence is TGCAGTGCTAGAGTTGCAGGCCGGGACACTGAAGCTTTCTTT.

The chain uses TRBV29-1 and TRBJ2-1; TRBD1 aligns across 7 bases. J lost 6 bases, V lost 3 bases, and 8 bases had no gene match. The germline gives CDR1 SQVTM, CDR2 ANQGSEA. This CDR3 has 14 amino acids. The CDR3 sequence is CSVDRDRDRNEQFF. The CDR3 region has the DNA TGCAGCGTTGATCGCGACAGGGATCGCAATGAGCAGTTCTTC.

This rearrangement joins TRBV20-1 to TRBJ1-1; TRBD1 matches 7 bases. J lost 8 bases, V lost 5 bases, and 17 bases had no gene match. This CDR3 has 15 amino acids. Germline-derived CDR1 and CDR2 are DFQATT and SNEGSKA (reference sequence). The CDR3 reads CSAHKNPTDRLEAFF. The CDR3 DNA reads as TGCAGTGCTCACAAGAACCCCACGGACAGGCTGGAAGCTTTCTTT.

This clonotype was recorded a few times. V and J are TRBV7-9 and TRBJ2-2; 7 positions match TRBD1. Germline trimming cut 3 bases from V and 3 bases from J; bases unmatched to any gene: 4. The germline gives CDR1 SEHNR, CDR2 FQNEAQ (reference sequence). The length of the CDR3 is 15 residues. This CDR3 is CASSLTGMDTGELFF. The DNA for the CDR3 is TGTGCCAGCAGCTTGACAGGGATGGACACCGGGGAGCTGTTTTTT.

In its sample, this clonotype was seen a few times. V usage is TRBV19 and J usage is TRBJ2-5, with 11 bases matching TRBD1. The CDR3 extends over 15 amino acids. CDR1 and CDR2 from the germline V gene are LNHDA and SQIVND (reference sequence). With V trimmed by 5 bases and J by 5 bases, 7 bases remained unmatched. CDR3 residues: CASSPRDRGSETQYF. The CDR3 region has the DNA TGTGCCAGTAGTCCCCGGGACAGGGGGTCTGAGACCCAGTACTTC.

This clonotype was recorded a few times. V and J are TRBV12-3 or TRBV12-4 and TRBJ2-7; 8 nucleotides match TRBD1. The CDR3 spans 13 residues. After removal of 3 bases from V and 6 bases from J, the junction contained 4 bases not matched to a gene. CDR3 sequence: CASSLTGAAEQYF. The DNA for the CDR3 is TGTGCCAGCAGTTTGACAGGGGCCGCCGAGCAGTACTTC.

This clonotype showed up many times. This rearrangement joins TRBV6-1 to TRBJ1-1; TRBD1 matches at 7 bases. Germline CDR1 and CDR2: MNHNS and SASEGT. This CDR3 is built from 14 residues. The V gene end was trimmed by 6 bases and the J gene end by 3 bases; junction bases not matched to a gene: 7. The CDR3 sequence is CASSDRAMHTEAFF. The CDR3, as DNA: TGTGCCAGCAGCGACAGGGCCATGCACACTGAAGCTTTCTTT.

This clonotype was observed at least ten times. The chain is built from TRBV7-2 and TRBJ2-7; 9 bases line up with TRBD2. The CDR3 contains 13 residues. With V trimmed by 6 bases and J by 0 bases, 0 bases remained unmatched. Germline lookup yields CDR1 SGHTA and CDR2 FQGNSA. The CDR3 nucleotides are TGTGCCAGCAGGCGGGGGGGCTCCTACGAGCAGTACTTC. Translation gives CASRRGGSYEQYF.

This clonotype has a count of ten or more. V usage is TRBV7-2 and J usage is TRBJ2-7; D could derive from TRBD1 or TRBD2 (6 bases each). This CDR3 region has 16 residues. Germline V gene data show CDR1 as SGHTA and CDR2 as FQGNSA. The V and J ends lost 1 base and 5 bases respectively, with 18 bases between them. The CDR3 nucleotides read TGTGCCAGCAGCTTAGTAGGAGGGGGGAGGTATGACGAGCAGTACTTC. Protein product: CASSLVGGGRYDEQYF.

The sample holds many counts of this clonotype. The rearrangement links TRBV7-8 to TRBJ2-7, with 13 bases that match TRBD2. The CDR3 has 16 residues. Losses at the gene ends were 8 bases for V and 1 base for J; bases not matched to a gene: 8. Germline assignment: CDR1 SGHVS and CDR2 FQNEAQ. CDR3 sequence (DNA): TGTGCCAGCCGACTAGCGGGGGGAATAGAATCCTACGAGCAGTACTTC. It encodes CASRLAGGIESYEQYF.

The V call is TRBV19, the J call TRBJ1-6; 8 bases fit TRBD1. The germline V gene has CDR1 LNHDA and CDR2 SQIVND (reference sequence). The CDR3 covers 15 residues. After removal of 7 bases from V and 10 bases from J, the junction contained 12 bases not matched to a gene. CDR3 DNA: TGTGCCAGTACCAATCCCGGGACAGGAGGGTCACCCCTCCACTTT. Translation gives CASTNPGTGGSPLHF.